What follows are 31 T cell receptor beta chains derived from one specimen sequenced in a study of T cells in Graves' hyperthyroidism and ophthalmopathy. Researchers amplified the TCR beta CDR3 regions from RNA transcripts. When the TCR CDR3 underwent first-round RT-PCR, the HTBI primer set was used. TCRdb re-derived calls from the multiplex PCR reads in MiXCR, one entry per CDR3 protein. In the table there are some 600,000 distinct CDR3 sequences, over 11% of which are singletons. The sample was blood. The receptors stem from a woman under 40 with Graves' hyperthyroidism that later progressed to Graves' ophthalmopathy.

The rearrangement links TRBV9 to TRBJ2-2; D may be TRBD2 (7 bases). V shed 3 bases and J shed 4 bases, with 16 bases lying between them. The CDR3 covers 16 residues. The germline V gene has CDR1 SGDLS and CDR2 YYNGEE. In nucleotides, the CDR3 is TGTGCCAGCAGCGAAGTGGGGGGGCCCGGCACCGGGGAGCTGTTTTTT. Amino acid sequence: CASSEVGGPGTGELFF.

Many counts were recorded for this clonotype. The chain recombines TRBV30 with TRBJ1-6; D possibly corresponds to TRBD1 (5 bases). CDR1 GTSNPN and CDR2 SVGIG come from the germline V gene (reference sequence). This CDR3 is built from 12 residues. The germline V and J ends were trimmed by 0 bases and 10 bases, with 7 bases remaining between them. Here the CDR3 reads CAWSVGDSPLHF. CDR3 sequence (DNA): TGTGCCTGGAGTGTAGGGGACTCACCCCTCCACTTT.

This clonotype has a handful of counts. This rearrangement joins TRBV14 to TRBJ2-3; no firm D call. Germline V gene data show CDR1 as SGHDN and CDR2 as FVKESK. The CDR3 length is 12 residues. The V gene lost 3 bases and the J gene lost 9 bases, with 10 bases spanning the gap. The CDR3 sequence is CASSQEQVTQYF. In DNA form, the CDR3 reads TGTGCCAGCAGCCAGGAGCAGGTCACGCAGTATTTT.

This clonotype was counted only a few times. The chain is built from TRBV4-3 and TRBJ1-2, with D possibly TRBD1 on 6 matching bases. Trimming shortened V by 4 bases and J by 2 bases, and 14 bases separated the two germline ends. This CDR3 has 15 amino acids. In germline, CDR1 is LGHNA, CDR2 YSLEER. The CDR3 DNA sequence: TGCGCCAGCAGCCGAGACAGGAGCCCGAACTATGGCTACACCTTC. It translates to CASSRDRSPNYGYTF.

The chain recombines TRBV12-3 or TRBV12-4 with TRBJ2-1, with 9 nucleotides matching TRBD1. CDR3 length: 15 residues. V dropped 5 bases and J dropped 6; count of bases not matched to a gene: 8. DNA for the CDR3: TGTGCCAGCAGTCCAACCGGGACAGGGACCAATGAGCAGTTCTTC. Protein sequence: CASSPTGTGTNEQFF.

The chain links TRBV3-1 to TRBJ2-7; D unclear. Germline V gives CDR1 LGHDT, CDR2 YNNKEL (reference sequence). The CDR3 spans 18 residues. V was shortened by 0 bases and J by 2 bases, with 20 bases between the two germline ends. CDR3 nucleotides: TGTGCCAGCAGCCAAGATATCGGAGACAACTCTTACCCCTACGAGCAGTACTTC. Its protein is CASSQDIGDNSYPYEQYF.

The DNA of the CDR3 is TGCGCCAGCAGCTTCGATTCGCTTCAGCCCCAGCATTTT. Its protein is CASSFDSLQPQHF. The V call is TRBV5-1, the J call TRBJ1-5; D not certain. Per germline, CDR1 SGHRS and CDR2 YFSETQ. The CDR3 sequence is 13 residues long. V shed 2 bases and J shed 6 bases, with 9 bases lying between them.

The sample holds many counts of this clonotype. The chain uses TRBV6-2 or TRBV6-3 and TRBJ2-5; D not resolved. Germline V gene lookup returns CDR1 MNHEY and CDR2 SVGEGT. The germline V and J ends were trimmed by 5 bases and 5 bases, with 9 bases remaining between them. This CDR3 is built from 12 residues. CDR3 coding DNA: TGTGCCAGCAGTGATCCCGATGAGACCCAGTACTTC. Translated, it gives CASSDPDETQYF.

This chain uses TRBV6-2 or TRBV6-3 with TRBJ2-7; 9 bases map to TRBD1. The CDR3 loop spans 16 amino acids. Trimming took 2 bases from V and 9 from J; bases not matched to a gene: 14. Germline CDR1 is MNHEY and CDR2 is SVGEGT. In DNA form, the CDR3 reads TGTGCCAGCAGTTACACGTCCGGGACAGGGAACCTTCGGCAGTACTTC. Protein: CASSYTSGTGNLRQYF.

The V gene is TRBV7-9, the J gene TRBJ2-5; D is possibly TRBD1 (7 bases). CDR3 length: 16 amino acids. CDR1 is SEHNR, CDR2 FQNEAQ, per germline (reference sequence). V lost 5 bases, J lost 4 bases, and 20 bases lay in between. DNA of the CDR3: TGTGCCAGCAGCCGTAAGACGGGGGCAGGGGGAGAGACCCAGTACTTC. Translation gives CASSRKTGAGGETQYF.

This chain joins TRBV5-8 and TRBJ2-1; 11 bases fit TRBD2. V was pared by 0 bases and J by 0 bases, with 8 bases of the junction left unmatched. From germline, CDR1 is SGHTS and CDR2 YDEGEE. The CDR3 totals 19 residues. The DNA of the CDR3 is TGTGCCAGCAGCTTGGCCGGGCTAGCGGGAGGCCTCTCCTACAATGAGCAGTTCTTC. It yields the protein CASSLAGLAGGLSYNEQFF. The full variable domain, with the rest looked up from reference TRBV5-8 and TRBJ2-1, is EAGVTQSPTHLIKTRGQQATLRCSPISGHTSVYWYQQALGLGLQFLLWYDEGEERNRGNFPPRFSGRQFPNYSSELNVNALELEDSALYLCASSLAGLAGGLSYNEQFFGPGTRLTVL.

V is TRBV11-3 and J is TRBJ1-4, with 8 bases fitting TRBD1. CDR1 is SGHNT, CDR2 YENEEA, per germline. The CDR3 sequence is 15 residues long. V lost 4 bases, J lost 6 bases, and 7 bases stayed unmatched. As DNA, the CDR3 is TGTGCCAGCAGCTCGACAGGGGCCGTTTATGAAAAACTGTTTTTT. It specifies CASSSTGAVYEKLFF.

This clonotype was seen only a few times. The gene calls are TRBV7-9 and TRBJ1-1; possibly TRBD1 for D (6 bases). The CDR3 extends over 15 amino acids. Per the germline V gene, CDR1 is SEHNR and CDR2 is FQNEAQ (reference sequence). V gave up 5 bases and J gave up 4 bases, with 17 bases separating them. CDR3 in DNA: TGTGCCAGCAGCCTCACCACAGGGTTGAGCACTGAAGCTTTCTTT. Amino acid sequence: CASSLTTGLSTEAFF.

This clonotype has a count of ten or more. This chain connects TRBV10-3 to TRBJ1-4; D not resolved. Germline lookup yields CDR1 ENHRY and CDR2 SYGVKD. This CDR3 is built from 14 residues. V gave up 4 bases and J gave up 10 bases, with 16 bases separating them. The CDR3: CAISGDPSVGKLFF. DNA for the CDR3: TGTGCCATCAGTGGTGATCCATCAGTGGGAAAACTGTTTTTT.

This clonotype was recorded many times. The chain uses TRBV6-1 and TRBJ1-4; tentative D call: TRBD1 (6 bases). Looked up from germline, CDR1 is MNHNS and CDR2 is SASEGT. CDR3 length equals 15 residues. V shed 5 bases and J shed 4 bases, with 14 bases lying between them. CDR3 DNA sequence: TGTGCCAGCAGTTGGCAGGGGATTTTTAATGAAAAACTGTTTTTT. Translated, it gives CASSWQGIFNEKLFF.

This clonotype was picked up a small number of times. V gene TRBV29-1 combines with J gene TRBJ2-2, with 8 bases lining up with TRBD2. CDR1 and CDR2 from the germline V gene are SQVTM and ANQGSEA. The CDR3 has 15 amino acids. J gave up 6 bases and V 2 bases, and 8 bases lay outside the gene matches. CDR3 nucleotide sequence: TGCAGCGTTGAACTGGCCAGCGGGAGCCCCGGGGAGCTGTTTTTT. Translating it yields CSVELASGSPGELFF.

This clonotype appeared a few times. The rearrangement links TRBV12-3 or TRBV12-4 to TRBJ2-3, with 7 bases matching TRBD1. Trimming removed 4 bases from V and 5 bases from J; junction bases left unmatched: 3. CDR3 size: 13 residues. CDR3 sequence (DNA): TGTGCCAGCAGTTCGACAGGGCAAGATACGCAGTATTTT. It translates to CASSSTGQDTQYF.

This clonotype was detected only a few times. The chain couples TRBV19 to TRBJ2-7; no clear D gene. In germline, CDR1 is LNHDA, CDR2 SQIVND (reference sequence). V was clipped by 3 bases and J by 5 bases, with 8 bases between them. This CDR3 is 12 amino acids long. DNA of the CDR3: TGTGCCAGTAGTATGGATTTCCACGAGCAGTACTTC. Translated, it gives CASSMDFHEQYF.

The V gene is TRBV5-6, the J gene TRBJ1-2, with D perhaps matching TRBD1 (5 bases). Between the trimmed V and J ends, which lost 5 bases and 3 bases, there was a span of 14 bases. Germline V gene data show CDR1 as SGHDT and CDR2 as YYEEEE. The CDR3 loop spans 14 amino acids. The CDR3 loop reads CASSHALGDYGYTF. In nucleotides, the CDR3 is TGTGCCAGCAGTCACGCACTGGGGGACTATGGCTACACCTTC.

J is TRBJ1-4 and V is TRBV6-1, with 11 bases matching TRBD1. Trimming cost V 10 bases and J 0 bases; bases outside gene matches: 1. The CDR3 covers 14 residues. CDR1 and CDR2 (germline): MNHNS, SASEGT. The CDR3 reads CATGQGATNEKLFF. The CDR3 coding sequence is TGTGCCACGGGACAGGGGGCAACTAATGAAAAACTGTTTTTT.

This clonotype was detected ten times or more. V is TRBV18 and J is TRBJ1-1; D gene uncertain. Germline V gene lookup returns CDR1 KGHSH and CDR2 LQKENI. The CDR3 sequence is 15 residues long. V shed 0 bases and J shed 2 bases, with 10 bases lying between them. DNA of the CDR3: TGTGCCAGCTCACCACCCCATACCACTAACACTGAAGCTTTCTTT. Protein product: CASSPPHTTNTEAFF.

This clonotype was seen many times. V gene TRBV12-3 or TRBV12-4 combines with J gene TRBJ1-1, with D tentatively TRBD1 (5 bases). The CDR3 contains 15 residues. Trimming cost V 7 bases and J 1 base, with 16 bases left between them. The chain's CDR3 is CASTPGGTPNTEAFF. As DNA, the CDR3 is TGTGCCAGCACCCCAGGAGGGACGCCGAACACTGAAGCTTTCTTT.

The chain carries TRBV5-1 and TRBJ1-3; weak D call: TRBD1 (5 bases). There are 15 residues in the CDR3. CDR1 SGHRS and CDR2 YFSETQ come from the germline V gene. The V end was cut by 6 bases, the J end by 0 bases, with 13 bases between. The chain's CDR3 is CASTQEGSSGNTIYF. The CDR3 region has the DNA TGCGCCAGCACCCAGGAGGGGAGCTCTGGAAACACCATATATTTT.

Many counts were recorded for this clonotype. V gene TRBV6-2 or TRBV6-3 combines with J gene TRBJ1-1; unclear D gene. There are 13 residues in the CDR3. Germline lookup yields CDR1 MNHEY and CDR2 SVGEGT. V lost 2 bases and J lost 0, with 4 bases in between. The CDR3 nucleotides are TGTGCCAGCAGTTACAACCTGAACACTGAAGCTTTCTTT. Translated: CASSYNLNTEAFF.

This clonotype was seen a handful of times. This chain connects TRBV30 to TRBJ1-5; D unresolved. V was shortened by 3 bases and J by 6 bases, with 9 bases between the two germline ends. From germline, CDR1 is GTSNPN and CDR2 SVGIG (reference sequence). This CDR3 spans 12 amino acids. The CDR3 loop is CAWSLQSQPQHF. The DNA of the CDR3 is TGTGCCTGGAGCCTTCAGAGTCAGCCCCAGCATTTT.

This clonotype was found many times. The chain is built from TRBV6-1 and TRBJ1-5, with a tentative D call TRBD1 (6 bases). CDR3 length equals 15 residues. Trimming stripped 4 bases from V and 1 base from J, with 11 bases between. Germline V gives CDR1 MNHNS, CDR2 SASEGT. CDR3 coding DNA: TGTGCCAGCAGTGGGGGGGCCGCCAGCAATCAGCCCCAGCATTTT. It yields the protein CASSGGAASNQPQHF.

Note on this clonotype: A much more abundant neighbour one base away suggests this may be a read error. The V and J genes are TRBV6-1 and TRBJ1-5; D remains ambiguous. This CDR3 is built from 15 residues. Germline CDR1 reads MNHNS; CDR2 reads SASEGT. DNA of the CDR3: TGTGCCAGCAGGCCCTATAGGGTTGGCAATCAGCCCCGGCATTTT. Protein: CASRPYRVGNQPRHF.

This clonotype has only a few counts. A much bigger clone sits one base away, suggesting this may be a read error. The rearrangement joins TRBV6-1 to TRBJ1-1; no firm D call. V lost 0 bases and J 13 bases, leaving 0 bases between the germline ends. CDR3 size: 8 residues. CDR1 MNHNS and CDR2 SASEGT come from the germline V gene. The CDR3 region is CASSEAFF. In nucleotides, the CDR3 is TGTGCCAGCAGTGAAGCTTTCTTT.

There are many counts of this clonotype. The chain couples TRBV10-2 to TRBJ1-2, with D perhaps matching TRBD1 (5 bases). The CDR3 length is 16 residues. The germline V and J ends were trimmed by 2 bases and 4 bases, with 17 bases remaining between them. Germline V gene sequence: CDR1 WSHSY, CDR2 SAAADI. The CDR3 region has the DNA TGCGCCAGCAGTGAGAGGGTAGGGGACGGATTCTATGGCTACACCTTC. Translated: CASSERVGDGFYGYTF.

This clonotype showed up just a few times. V and J are TRBV6-4 and TRBJ2-2; D not resolved. Trimming stripped 5 bases from V and 3 bases from J, with 13 bases between. Germline V gene sequence: CDR1 MRHNA, CDR2 SNTAGT. The CDR3 has 15 residues. CDR3 bases: TGTGCCAGCAGTTCCGATCGTCGGGACACCGGGGAGCTGTTTTTT. The encoded protein is CASSSDRRDTGELFF.

This clonotype came up many times. The chain links TRBV3-1 to TRBJ2-7; D unresolved. Trimming shortened V by 0 bases and J by 9 bases, and 18 bases separated the two germline ends. The CDR3 consists of 15 residues. Germline V gene sequence: CDR1 LGHDT, CDR2 YNNKEL (reference sequence). The CDR3 region is CASSQDSLWGGVQYF. In DNA form, the CDR3 reads TGTGCCAGCAGCCAAGACTCGCTCTGGGGTGGAGTGCAGTACTTC.